This T cell receptor beta chain is from a study of T cell responses to AZD1222 COVID-19 vaccine. General study points: Vaccine-associated CD4 TCRs ranged over spike, dominating at 160-218 and 743-854.

The CDR3 loop spans 14 amino acids. With 6 bases removed from V and 4 bases from J, the gap between germline ends came to 15 bases. Germline CDR1 reads SEHNR; CDR2 reads FQNEAQ (reference sequence). Clones were sequenced by immunoSEQ multiplex PCR, and TCRdb holds only the in-frame ones, with some missing. The table shows approximately 100,000 clones, with less than 90% occurring only once. Note on this clone: What it binds is not known.

The specimen comprised peripheral blood, sampled on day 0 of AZD1222 vaccination. The TCR originated in an adult in good health. The chain combines TRBV7-9 with TRBJ1-2, with a possible D match to TRBD1 (5 bases). CDR3 sequence (DNA): TGTGCCAGCAGTCCCGGCAGGGTCGGCTATGGCTACACCTTC. Translation gives CASSPGRVGYGYTF. The full variable domain, completed using reference TRBV7-9 and TRBJ1-2, is DTGVSQNPRHKITKRGQNVTFRCDPISEHNRLYWYRQTLGQGPEFLTYFQNEAQLEKSRLLSDRFSAERPKGSFSTLEIQRTEQGDSAMYLCASSPGRVGYGYTFGSGTRLTVV.